A single sample is the source of the 13 T cell receptor beta chains below, sequenced in a study of OX40 agonist ivuxolimab in advanced cancers. Library preparation employed the immunoSEQ multiplex PCR assay. TCRdb stores this immuneACCESS table with in-frame sequences only. Part of the clones is absent; in the studies checked, under half of the shortfall reflects unresolved V genes, and no reason is known for the rest. In this sample the table shows about 82,000 clones, about 92% of which occur a single time. Of the sample, about 0.35% falls within the top ten clones. The material was CD4+ or CD8+ T cells sorted from blood, obtained in a trial of the OX40 agonist ivuxolimab. All receptors come from an adult with an advanced solid tumor such as melanoma, head and neck, liver or kidney cancer.

The CDR3 nucleotides read TGTGCCATCAGTGGTTCTTACAATGAGCAGTTCTTC. Its translation: CAISGSYNEQFF. The chain has TRBV10-3 and TRBJ2-1; no reliable D call. Germline CDR1 is ENHRY and CDR2 is SYGVKD. The V end lost 4 bases, the J end lost 4 bases, and 5 bases lay between the germline ends. The CDR3 has 12 amino acids.

The rearrangement joins TRBV5-1 to TRBJ1-4, with TRBD1 as a possible D gene (6 bases). The CDR3 has 14 residues. Germline-derived CDR1 and CDR2 are SGHRS and YFSETQ. The V end was cut by 2 bases, the J end by 4 bases, with 9 bases between. CDR3 amino acids: CASSLQGHNEKLFF. CDR3 nucleotides: TGCGCCAGCAGCTTACAGGGACATAATGAAAAACTGTTTTTT.

This sequence joins TRBV19 and TRBJ2-2, with 12 bases identical to TRBD2. V was clipped by 5 bases and J by 5 bases; unmatched bases: 6. There are 16 residues in the CDR3. Germline-derived CDR1 and CDR2 are LNHDA and SQIVND (reference sequence). For the CDR3, the DNA is TGTGCCAGTAGTCCCCGACTAGCGGGAGATACCGGGGAGCTGTTTTTT. Translating it yields CASSPRLAGDTGELFF.

V gene TRBV2 combines with J gene TRBJ1-1; D gene unclear. Germline CDR1 is SNHLY and CDR2 is FYNNEI. This CDR3 contains 11 residues. V lost 4 bases to trimming and J lost 8 bases, with 8 bases between them. CDR3 nucleotides: TGTGCCAGCAGTGTGGGCTTAGAAGCTTTCTTT. Its translation: CASSVGLEAFF.

This chain uses TRBV7-2 with TRBJ2-7, with 10 bases matching TRBD2. Looked up from germline, CDR1 is SGHTA and CDR2 is FQGNSA. The CDR3 is made up of 15 amino acids. With V trimmed by 3 bases and J by 0 bases, 2 bases remained unmatched. The CDR3 sequence: CASSLGLALSYEQYF. The CDR3 DNA is TGTGCCAGCAGCTTGGGACTAGCGCTCTCCTACGAGCAGTACTTC.

V and J are TRBV11-3 and TRBJ2-2, with 8 bases aligning to TRBD2. Germline values: CDR1 SGHNT, CDR2 YENEEA. The J segment lost 4 bases and the V segment lost 1 base, leaving 2 bases of the junction unmatched. This CDR3 has 15 residues. DNA for the CDR3: TGTGCCAGCAGCTTAGTCCTAGCGGGCACCGGGGAGCTGTTTTTT. It encodes CASSLVLAGTGELFF.

This chain joins TRBV13 and TRBJ2-2; D unclear. The CDR3 has 13 residues. Per the germline V gene, CDR1 is PRHDT and CDR2 is FYEKMQ (reference sequence). Trimming removed 1 base from V and 5 bases from J, with 5 bases in between. For the CDR3, the DNA is TGTGCCAGCAGCTTAGTACGGACCGGGGAGCTGTTTTTT. This translates into CASSLVRTGELFF. Together with reference TRBV13 and TRBJ2-2, the CDR3 gives the full variable domain: AAGVIQSPRHLIKEKRETATLKCYPIPRHDTVYWYQQGPGQDPQFLISFYEKMQSDKGSIPDRFSAQQFSDYHSELNMSSLELGDSALYFCASSLVRTGELFFGEGSRLTVL.

This clone has just one count. The gene calls are TRBV7-2 and TRBJ2-5; maybe TRBD2 (5 bases). Germline V CDR1 and CDR2: SGHTA, FQGNSA. The ends were cut back, 7 bases at V and 5 bases at J, with 17 bases in the middle. This CDR3 spans 14 amino acids. The CDR3 DNA reads TGTGCCAGCAAGCTTACGGACTGGGAGGAGACCCAGTACTTC. This sequence encodes CASKLTDWEETQYF.

This rearrangement joins TRBV10-1 to TRBJ2-2; D uncertain. Trimming stripped 9 bases from V and 6 bases from J, with 23 bases between. The CDR3 has 16 amino acids. Germline CDR1 reads WNHNN; CDR2 reads SYGVQD (reference sequence). The CDR3 region is CARSRGQSRSAGELFF. As DNA, the CDR3 is TGCGCCAGATCCCGAGGCCAGTCTCGGTCAGCCGGGGAGCTGTTTTTT.

The gene calls are TRBV6-5 and TRBJ1-1; D call uncertain. The V gene lost 0 bases and the J gene lost 3 bases, with 8 bases spanning the gap. CDR1 is MNHEY and CDR2 is SVGAGI in the germline V gene. The CDR3 runs 14 residues. The CDR3 DNA sequence: TGTGCCAGCAGTTACTCAGAGGGATACACTGAAGCTTTCTTT. It translates to CASSYSEGYTEAFF.

The chain recombines TRBV27 with TRBJ1-2, with a weak D call TRBD1 (5 bases). The germline gives CDR1 MNHEY, CDR2 SMNVEV (reference sequence). The CDR3 contains 16 residues. V gave up 1 base and J gave up 3 bases, with 15 bases separating them. The DNA of the CDR3 is TGTGCCAGCAGTTTATTAGGGGACGGTGCTCACTATGGCTACACCTTC. The encoded protein is CASSLLGDGAHYGYTF.

This clone was seen a single time. The CDR3 nucleotides are TGTGCCAGCTCACCTCAGGGTAGGACTGAAGCTTTCTTT. This codes for CASSPQGRTEAFF. The V gene is TRBV18, the J gene TRBJ1-1; TRBD1 is a possible D gene (5 bases). Trimming pared 3 bases from V and 5 bases from J, leaving 10 bases between. Germline V gene sequence: CDR1 KGHSH, CDR2 LQKENI. The CDR3 is made up of 13 amino acids.

The count of this clone is one. The chain is built from TRBV18 and TRBJ2-5, with D possibly called TRBD1 or TRBD2 (5 bases each). Germline assignment: CDR1 KGHSH and CDR2 LQKENI. The V and J ends lost 6 bases and 1 base respectively, with 9 bases between them. The CDR3 is 13 residues long. The CDR3 spells CASSSGAQETQYF. Written as DNA, the CDR3 is TGTGCCAGCTCCTCCGGGGCCCAAGAGACCCAGTACTTC.